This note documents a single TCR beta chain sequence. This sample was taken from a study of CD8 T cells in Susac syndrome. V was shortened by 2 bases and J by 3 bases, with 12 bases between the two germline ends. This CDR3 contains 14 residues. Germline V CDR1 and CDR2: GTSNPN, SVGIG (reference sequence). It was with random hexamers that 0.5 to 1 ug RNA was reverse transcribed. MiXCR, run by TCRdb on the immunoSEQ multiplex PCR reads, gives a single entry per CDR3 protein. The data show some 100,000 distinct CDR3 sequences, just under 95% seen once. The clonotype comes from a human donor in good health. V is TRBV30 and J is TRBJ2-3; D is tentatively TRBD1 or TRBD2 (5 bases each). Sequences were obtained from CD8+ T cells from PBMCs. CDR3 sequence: CAWSSGTVTDTQYF. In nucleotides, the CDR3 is TGTGCCTGGAGTTCCGGGACGGTTACAGATACGCAGTATTTT.